A single sample is the source of the 18 T cell receptor beta chains below, sequenced in a study of neoadjuvant anti-PD-1 for oral cavity cancer. Sequencing used immunoSEQ multiplex PCR; TCRdb keeps in-frame clones, though not all of them. The repertoire has about 42,000 clones, 75% to 80% of them found once; the top ten carry 4% to 5.5%. Indicated time point: after neoadjuvant nivolumab, at surgical resection. Source: PBMCs, taken after nivolumab (anti-PD-1) treatment. All receptors come from a person between 35 and 79 years old with oral cavity squamous cell carcinoma.

The V gene is TRBV10-1, the J gene TRBJ2-7, with 7 bases fitting TRBD2. The germline CDR1 and CDR2 sequences are WNHNN and SYGVQD (reference sequence). Unmatched junction bases numbered 20, after V lost 6 bases and J lost 9 bases. CDR3 size: 16 residues. As DNA, the CDR3 is TGCGCCAGCAGCCCAGCCCCGGGGGGATCCTTACGTGGGCAGTACTTC. This translates into CASSPAPGGSLRGQYF.

V is TRBV19 and J is TRBJ2-7; no clear D gene. Looked up from germline, CDR1 is LNHDA and CDR2 is SQIVND (reference sequence). The CDR3 loop spans 14 amino acids. V gave up 3 bases and J gave up 0 bases, with 9 bases separating them. The CDR3 DNA follows: TGTGCCAGTAGTATGACCGCGGTCTCCTACGAGCAGTACTTC. Its translation: CASSMTAVSYEQYF.

V is TRBV7-2 and J is TRBJ1-2, with D unresolved. The length of the CDR3 is 16 residues. In germline, CDR1 is SGHTA, CDR2 FQGNSA. The germline V and J ends were trimmed by 1 base and 4 bases, with 16 bases remaining between them. CDR3 sequence reads: CASSLESRPPGYGYTF. CDR3 DNA sequence: TGTGCCAGCAGCTTAGAAAGCAGGCCCCCCGGCTATGGCTACACCTTC.

The chain employs TRBV28 and TRBJ2-2, with D tentatively TRBD1 (5 bases). Germline CDR1 is MDHEN and CDR2 is SYDVKM. The CDR3 runs to 14 residues. V lost 6 bases and J lost 5, with 13 bases in between. CDR3 in amino acids: CASRTDSVTGELFF. CDR3 sequence (DNA): TGTGCCAGCAGGACTGACAGCGTAACCGGGGAGCTGTTTTTT.

The CDR3 bases are TGTGCCAGTAGTAACCAGGAAGGGAACTATGGCTACACCTTC. This codes for CASSNQEGNYGYTF. The rearrangement uses TRBV19 and TRBJ1-2; D not resolved. Trimming stripped 4 bases from V and 2 bases from J, with 11 bases between. Germline CDR1 is LNHDA and CDR2 is SQIVND (reference sequence). This CDR3 is 14 amino acids long. Based on the CDR3 plus reference TRBV19 and TRBJ1-2, the full variable domain is DGGITQSPKYLFRKEGQNVTLSCEQNLNHDAMYWYRQDPGQGLRLIYYSQIVNDFQKGDIAEGYSVSREKKESFPLTVTSAQKNPTAFYLCASSNQEGNYGYTFGSGTRLTVV.

The genes are TRBV2 and TRBJ1-1; D gene unclear. Trimming pared 4 bases from V and 0 bases from J, leaving 6 bases between. CDR1 is SNHLY and CDR2 is FYNNEI in the germline V gene. The CDR3 runs to 13 residues. This chain's CDR3 is CASSGSMNTEAFF. CDR3 bases: TGTGCCAGCAGTGGCAGTATGAACACTGAAGCTTTCTTT.

The chain links TRBV6-1 to TRBJ1-1; a weak D match, TRBD1 (6 bases). This CDR3 has 13 residues. Germline lookup yields CDR1 MNHNS and CDR2 SASEGT. Trimming shortened V by 5 bases and J by 6 bases, and 13 bases separated the two germline ends. CDR3 in amino acids: CASSREGGAEAFF. In DNA form, the CDR3 reads TGTGCCAGCAGTCGGGAGGGGGGGGCTGAAGCTTTCTTT.

In regard to this clone: An end of the junction differs from the germline gene, which may be a read error. This rearrangement joins TRBV7-7 to TRBJ2-2; D gene uncertain. From germline, CDR1 is SSHAT and CDR2 FNYEAQ (reference sequence). The CDR3 has 13 amino acids. The CDR3 coding sequence is TGTGCTAGCAGCTTAGGAGTTGCGGGGGAGCTGTTTTTT. This codes for CASSLGVAGELFF. Filled out from reference TRBV7-7 and TRBJ2-2, the complete variable domain reads GAGVSQSPRYKVTKRGQDVTLRCDPISSHATLYWYQQALGQGPEFLTYFNYEAQPDKSGLPSDRFSAERPEGSISTLTIQRTEQRDSAMYRCASSLGVAGELFFGEGSRLTVL.

The gene calls are TRBV14 and TRBJ2-1; D is unclear. This CDR3 comprises 14 residues. The V gene's germline CDR1 is SGHDN and CDR2 FVKESK. V dropped 1 base and J dropped 3 bases, with 7 bases sitting between them. The CDR3 loop is CASSQGGYYNEQFF. The CDR3 bases are TGTGCCAGCAGCCAAGGGGGATACTACAATGAGCAGTTCTTC.

The chain links TRBV6-1 to TRBJ1-4; 10 bases are shared with TRBD1. The CDR3 runs to 16 residues. The J segment lost 5 bases and the V segment lost 4 bases, leaving 7 bases of the junction unmatched. The germline V gene encodes CDR1 MNHNS and CDR2 SASEGT. The CDR3: CASSGLGTGENEKLFF. For the CDR3, the DNA is TGTGCCAGCAGTGGCCTAGGGACAGGGGAAAATGAAAAACTGTTTTTT.

This sequence joins TRBV6-5 and TRBJ1-2; no definite D call. The CDR3 runs to 12 residues. V was pared by 5 bases and J by 4 bases, with 8 bases between. Germline lookup yields CDR1 MNHEY and CDR2 SVGAGI. Here the CDR3 DNA reads TGTGCCAGCAGTCGGGGATTCTATGGCTACACCTTC. Amino acids: CASSRGFYGYTF.

The V gene is TRBV27, the J gene TRBJ1-1; TRBD1 is a possible D gene (5 bases). V was cut by 8 bases and J by 5 bases, with 18 bases left in between. The germline V gene encodes CDR1 MNHEY and CDR2 SMNVEV (reference sequence). The length of the CDR3 is 14 residues. The CDR3 sequence: CASFAGTRGTEAFF. In DNA, the CDR3 is TGTGCCAGCTTCGCCGGGACGAGGGGTACTGAAGCTTTCTTT.

This clone was detected only a few times. The CDR3 DNA follows: TGTGCCAGCAGCTTACGAGGTAGCGCAACTAGGGCCCTACAAGAGACCCAGTACTTC. Protein sequence: CASSLRGSATRALQETQYF. The chain joins TRBV7-9 to TRBJ2-5, with D possibly matching TRBD2 (5 bases). With 2 bases removed from V and 2 bases from J, the gap between germline ends came to 24 bases. The CDR3 runs 19 residues. Germline assignment: CDR1 SEHNR and CDR2 FQNEAQ (reference sequence).

The chain joins TRBV28 to TRBJ1-2, with D possibly being TRBD1 (5 bases). The V gene's germline CDR1 is MDHEN and CDR2 SYDVKM. The CDR3 runs to 13 residues. V lost 4 bases to trimming and J lost 8 bases, with 14 bases between them. DNA for the CDR3: TGTGCCAGCAGTTCATCCGGGACCCAAGGCTACACCTTC. Amino acid sequence: CASSSSGTQGYTF.

The rearrangement joins TRBV5-1 to TRBJ1-5; D unclear. The ends were cut back, 0 bases at V and 5 bases at J, with 6 bases in the middle. This CDR3 comprises 13 residues. The V gene's germline CDR1 is SGHRS and CDR2 YFSETQ. The CDR3 sequence: CASSLVPDQPQHF. The CDR3 nucleotides read TGCGCCAGCAGCTTGGTCCCGGATCAGCCCCAGCATTTT.

The CDR3 coding sequence is TGCGCCAGCAGCTTGGCCGAGGGACGTTACACCTCTTACGAGCAGTACTTC. Residues: CASSLAEGRYTSYEQYF. The rearrangement links TRBV5-1 to TRBJ2-7, with D perhaps given as TRBD1 or TRBD2 (5 bases each). The CDR3 length is 17 residues. CDR1 and CDR2 (germline): SGHRS, YFSETQ. Trimming stripped 0 bases from V and 4 bases from J, with 20 bases between.

The genes are TRBV7-2 and TRBJ2-3; D gene unclear. The germline CDR1 and CDR2 sequences are SGHTA and FQGNSA. This CDR3 contains 13 residues. Trimming removed 2 bases from V and 6 bases from J, with 9 bases in between. Here the CDR3 reads CASSLFVSDTQYF. The CDR3 DNA is TGTGCCAGCAGCTTATTCGTTTCCGATACGCAGTATTTT.

The chain has TRBV5-4 and TRBJ2-5, with a weak D call TRBD2 (5 bases). Trimming shortened V by 2 bases and J by 5 bases, and 19 bases separated the two germline ends. CDR3 length: 16 amino acids. Germline CDR1 is SGHNT and CDR2 is YYREEE (reference sequence). The CDR3 protein is CASSLGGTASGETQYF. The CDR3 bases are TGTGCCAGCAGCTTAGGAGGTACCGCTTCTGGGGAGACCCAGTACTTC.